The 5 T cell receptor beta chains below come from one sample, sequenced in a study of vaccination and CD4 T cells after COVID-19. Sequencing of cultured CD4+ T cell DNA used the Oncomine TCR Beta short-read assay. TCRdb processed the PCR reads anew with MiXCR; each CDR3 protein has one entry. This sample has some 23,000 distinct CDR3 sequences, with under 55% found just once. The antigens for these receptors are not known. The treatment: approximately 9-day PBMC culture with coronavirus spike peptide pools or control peptides (ViraFEST assay). This specimen consisted of CD4+ T cells from blood, cultured in vitro, obtained before SARS-CoV-2 vaccination. Receptor source: a human donor who received a COVID-19 vaccine.

The chain is built from TRBV20-1 and TRBJ2-7, with 7 positions matching TRBD2. Germline V gene lookup returns CDR1 DFQATT and CDR2 SNEGSKA (reference sequence). V shed 0 bases and J 2 bases; nucleotides not matched to a gene: 4. The length of the CDR3 is 14 residues. The CDR3 protein is CSARDASGTYEQYF. CDR3 coding DNA: TGCAGTGCTAGAGACGCTAGCGGAACCTACGAGCAGTACTTC.

The CDR3 bases are TGTGCCAGCAGCTTAGACGGACTAGCGCTCGAGACCCAGTACTTC. It is translated as CASSLDGLALETQYF. The rearrangement uses TRBV7-2 and TRBJ2-5, with 9 bases matching TRBD2. This CDR3 is built from 15 residues. With V trimmed by 1 base and J by 5 bases, 5 bases remained unmatched. Germline CDR1 SGHTA, CDR2 FQGNSA.

The V gene is TRBV20-1, the J gene TRBJ2-5; 13 nucleotides line up with TRBD2. In germline, CDR1 is DFQATT, CDR2 SNEGSKA (reference sequence). Trimming removed 6 bases from V and 5 bases from J; junction bases left unmatched: 6. The CDR3 is 14 residues long. The CDR3 protein is CSARLAGGWETQYF. CDR3 bases: TGCAGTGCCAGACTAGCGGGGGGCTGGGAGACCCAGTACTTC.

In its sample, this clonotype was seen a few times. The gene calls are TRBV12-3 or TRBV12-4 and TRBJ2-7; perhaps TRBD1 as D (5 bases). The CDR3 runs to 16 residues. V dropped 2 bases and J dropped 2 bases, with 16 bases sitting between them. The CDR3 sequence is CASSLRAPGNPYEQYF. In DNA form, the CDR3 reads TGTGCCAGCAGTTTAAGGGCCCCAGGGAATCCCTACGAGCAGTACTTC.

This clonotype was detected only once. The gene calls are TRBV6-1 and TRBJ2-2; tentatively, D is TRBD1 (5 bases). The germline V gene has CDR1 MNHNS and CDR2 SASEGT. The CDR3 contains 16 residues. The V gene lost 6 bases and the J gene lost 6 bases, with 20 bases spanning the gap. The CDR3 sequence is CASSHIRETGSGELFF. CDR3 nucleotide sequence: TGTGCCAGCAGCCACATTAGGGAAACAGGATCCGGGGAGCTGTTTTTT.